This T cell receptor (beta chain) is drawn from a study of blood T cell repertoires in COVID-19. Across the whole study: The origin of the acute and convalescent COVID-19 samples was the United States, Italy and Spain. Nucleic acid was either cDNA or gDNA, and it came from T cells, B-cell-depleted T cells, or PBMCs.

Original data processing: Estimation of nucleated cell counts was performed using reference gene primer amplification. Clones were sequenced by immunoSEQ multiplex PCR, and TCRdb holds only the in-frame ones, with some missing. From that table come the V and J calls and clone size; the DNA was used to work out D and trimming. The table includes about 120,000 clones, roughly 87% detected once. The CDR3 extends over 16 amino acids. CDR1 is KGHSH and CDR2 is LQKENI in the germline V gene. V lost 3 bases and J lost 6, with 20 bases in between. The clonotype comes from an elderly man with acute or convalescent COVID-19. Sequencing input: peripheral blood. The chain recombines TRBV18 with TRBJ1-1, with D possibly matching TRBD1 (6 bases). The CDR3 protein is CASSPQQGRAWAEAFF. CDR3 in DNA: TGTGCCAGCTCACCCCAACAGGGACGGGCGTGGGCTGAAGCTTTCTTT.